This T cell receptor (beta chain) was captured by sequencing in a study of T cells in localized non-small cell lung cancer. Study-wide findings and caveats: Without multi-region sequencing, intratumor heterogeneity could not be excluded. Adjacent lung exhibited a median of about 56 among the 100 most abundant tumor clones. Uninvolved neighboring lung showed the greatest T cell clonality, exceeding tumor.

Deletions cut 4 bases from V and 6 bases from J, with 19 bases between. Germline CDR1 is SGHTA and CDR2 is FQGNSA. The length of the CDR3 is 15 residues. Data came from immunoSEQ multiplex PCR; TCRdb stores just in-frame clones and leaves some out. The profile shows about 29,000 clones, about 91% of them singletons. Regarding this clone: As yet, its antigen is unknown.

The clonotype comes from a male donor aged 60 or older with stage I lung adenocarcinoma. The material sequenced was peripheral blood, taken before any cancer treatment. The rearrangement joins TRBV7-2 to TRBJ2-7, with D possibly TRBD2 on 7 matching bases. The CDR3 reads CASSSPGRGTVEQYF. The CDR3 DNA follows: TGTGCCAGCAGCTCCCCGGGGAGGGGGACCGTCGAGCAGTACTTC.